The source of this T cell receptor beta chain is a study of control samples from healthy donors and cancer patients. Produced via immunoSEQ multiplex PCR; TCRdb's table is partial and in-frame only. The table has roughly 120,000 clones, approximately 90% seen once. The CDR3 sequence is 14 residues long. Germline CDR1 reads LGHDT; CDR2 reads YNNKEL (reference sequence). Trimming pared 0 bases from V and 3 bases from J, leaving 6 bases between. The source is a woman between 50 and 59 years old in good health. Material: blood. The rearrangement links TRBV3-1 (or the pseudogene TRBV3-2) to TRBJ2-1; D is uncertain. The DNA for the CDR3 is TGTGCCAGCAGCCAAGATTTGGGCTACAATGAGCAGTTCTTC. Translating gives CASSQDLGYNEQFF.